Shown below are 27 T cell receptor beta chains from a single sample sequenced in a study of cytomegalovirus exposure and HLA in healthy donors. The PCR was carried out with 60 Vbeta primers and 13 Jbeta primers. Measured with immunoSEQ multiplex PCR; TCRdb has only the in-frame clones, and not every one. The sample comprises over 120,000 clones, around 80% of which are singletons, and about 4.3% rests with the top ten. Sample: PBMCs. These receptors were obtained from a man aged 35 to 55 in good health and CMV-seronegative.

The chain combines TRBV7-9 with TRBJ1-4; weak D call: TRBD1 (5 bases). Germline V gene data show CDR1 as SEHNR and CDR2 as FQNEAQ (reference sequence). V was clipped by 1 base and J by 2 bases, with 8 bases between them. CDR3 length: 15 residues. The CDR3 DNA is TGTGCCAGCAGCTTAGTTAAGGGGACTAATGAAAAACTGTTTTTT. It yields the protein CASSLVKGTNEKLFF. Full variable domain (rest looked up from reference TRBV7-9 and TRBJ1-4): DTGVSQNPRHKITKRGQNVTFRCDPISEHNRLYWYRQTLGQGPEFLTYFQNEAQLEKSRLLSDRFSAERPKGSFSTLEIQRTEQGDSAMYLCASSLVKGTNEKLFFGSGTQLSVL.

The CDR3 region has the DNA TGTGCCAGCAGTTTCGGGACAGTCAATCAGCCCCAGCATTTT. It encodes CASSFGTVNQPQHF. V and J are TRBV28 and TRBJ1-5, with TRBD1 identical over 7 bases. Per germline, CDR1 MDHEN and CDR2 SYDVKM. The CDR3 is made up of 14 amino acids. V gave up 3 bases and J gave up 3 bases; unmatched junction bases: 2.

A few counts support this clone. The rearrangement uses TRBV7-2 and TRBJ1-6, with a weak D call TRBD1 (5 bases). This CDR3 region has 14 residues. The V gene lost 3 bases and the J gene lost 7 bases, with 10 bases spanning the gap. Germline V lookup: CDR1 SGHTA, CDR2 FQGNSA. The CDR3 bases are TGTGCCAGCAGCTTGGGCGCAGGGAATTCACCCCTCCACTTT. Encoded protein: CASSLGAGNSPLHF. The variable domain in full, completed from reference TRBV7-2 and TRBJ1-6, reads GAGVSQSPSNKVTEKGKDVELRCDPISGHTALYWYRQSLGQGLEFLIYFQGNSAPDKSGLPSDRFSAERTGGSVSTLTIQRTQQEDSAVYLCASSLGAGNSPLHFGNGTRLTVT.

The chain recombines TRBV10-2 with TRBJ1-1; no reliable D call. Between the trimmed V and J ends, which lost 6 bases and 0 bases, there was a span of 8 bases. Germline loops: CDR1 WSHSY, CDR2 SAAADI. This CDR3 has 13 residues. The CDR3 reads CASRTGMNTEAFF. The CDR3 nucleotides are TGCGCCAGCAGAACGGGGATGAACACTGAAGCTTTCTTT.

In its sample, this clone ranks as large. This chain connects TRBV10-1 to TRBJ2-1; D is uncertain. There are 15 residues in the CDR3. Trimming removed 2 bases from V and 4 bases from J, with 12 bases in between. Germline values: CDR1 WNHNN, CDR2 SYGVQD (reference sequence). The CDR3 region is CASSENSLPYNEQFF. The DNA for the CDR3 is TGCGCCAGCAGTGAGAACAGCCTCCCGTACAATGAGCAGTTCTTC.

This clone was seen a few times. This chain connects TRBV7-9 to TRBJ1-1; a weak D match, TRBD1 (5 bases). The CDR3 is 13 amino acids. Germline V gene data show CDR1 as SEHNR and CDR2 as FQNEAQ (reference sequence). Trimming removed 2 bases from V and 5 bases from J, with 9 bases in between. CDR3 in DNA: TGTGCCAGCAGCTTAATCCAGGGAACTGAAGCTTTCTTT. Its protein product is CASSLIQGTEAFF.

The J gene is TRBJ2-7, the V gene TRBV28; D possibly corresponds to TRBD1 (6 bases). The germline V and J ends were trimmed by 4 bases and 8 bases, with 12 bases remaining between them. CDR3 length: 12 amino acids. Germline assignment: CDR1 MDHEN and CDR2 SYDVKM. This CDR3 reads CASSSNREKQYF. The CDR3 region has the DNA TGTGCCAGCAGTTCTAACAGGGAGAAGCAGTACTTC.

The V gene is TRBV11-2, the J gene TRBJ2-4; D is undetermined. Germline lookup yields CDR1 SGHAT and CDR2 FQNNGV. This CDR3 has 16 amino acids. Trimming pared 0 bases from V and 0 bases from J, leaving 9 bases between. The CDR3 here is CASSLDIQSAKNIQYF. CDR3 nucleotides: TGTGCCAGCAGCTTAGATATACAGTCAGCCAAAAACATTCAGTACTTC.

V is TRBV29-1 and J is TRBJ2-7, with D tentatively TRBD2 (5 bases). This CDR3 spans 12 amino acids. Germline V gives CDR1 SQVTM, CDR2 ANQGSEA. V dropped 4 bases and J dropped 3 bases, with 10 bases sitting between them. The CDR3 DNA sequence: TGCAGCGTTGCCCCGGGGTTCTACGAGCAGTACTTC. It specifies CSVAPGFYEQYF.

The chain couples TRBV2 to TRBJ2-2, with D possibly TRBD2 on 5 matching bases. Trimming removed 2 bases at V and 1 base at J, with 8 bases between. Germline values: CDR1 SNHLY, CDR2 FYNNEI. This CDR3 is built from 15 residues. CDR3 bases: TGTGCCAGCAGTGAAAGCGGCGGGAACACCGGGGAGCTGTTTTTT. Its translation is CASSESGGNTGELFF. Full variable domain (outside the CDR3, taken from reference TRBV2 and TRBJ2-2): EPEVTQTPSHQVTQMGQEVILRCVPISNHLYFYWYRQILGQKVEFLVSFYNNEISEKSEIFDDQFSVERPDGSNFTLKIRSTKLEDSAMYFCASSESGGNTGELFFGEGSRLTVL.

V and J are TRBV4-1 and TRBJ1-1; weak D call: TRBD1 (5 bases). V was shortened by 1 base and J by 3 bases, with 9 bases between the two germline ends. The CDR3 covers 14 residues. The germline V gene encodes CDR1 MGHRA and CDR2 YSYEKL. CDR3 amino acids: CASSQGGGDTEAFF. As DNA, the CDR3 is TGCGCCAGCAGCCAAGGGGGCGGGGACACTGAAGCTTTCTTT.

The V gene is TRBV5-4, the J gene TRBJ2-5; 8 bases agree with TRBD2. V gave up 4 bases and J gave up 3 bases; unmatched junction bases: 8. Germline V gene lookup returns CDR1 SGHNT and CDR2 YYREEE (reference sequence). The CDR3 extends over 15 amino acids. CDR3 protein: CASSPGGDSKETQYF. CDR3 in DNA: TGTGCCAGCAGCCCCGGGGGGGACTCTAAAGAGACCCAGTACTTC. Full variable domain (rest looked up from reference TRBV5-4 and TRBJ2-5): ETGVTQSPTHLIKTRGQQVTLRCSSQSGHNTVSWYQQALGQGPQFIFQYYREEENGRGNFPPRFSGLQFPNYSSELNVNALELDDSALYLCASSPGGDSKETQYFGPGTRLLVL.

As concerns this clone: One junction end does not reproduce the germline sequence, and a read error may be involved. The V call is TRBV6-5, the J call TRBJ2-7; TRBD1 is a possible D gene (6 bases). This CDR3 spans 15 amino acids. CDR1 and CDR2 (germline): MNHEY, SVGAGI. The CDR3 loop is CASSLATGNVYERYF. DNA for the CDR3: TGTGCCAGCAGCCTCGCGACAGGAAATGTCTACGAGCGGTACTTC.

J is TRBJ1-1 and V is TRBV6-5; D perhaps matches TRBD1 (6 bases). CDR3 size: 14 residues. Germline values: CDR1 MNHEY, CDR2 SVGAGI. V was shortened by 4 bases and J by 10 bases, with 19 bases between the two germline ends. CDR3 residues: CASSSRTGTIAAFF. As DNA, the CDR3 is TGTGCCAGCAGTTCACGAACCGGGACAATCGCAGCTTTCTTT.

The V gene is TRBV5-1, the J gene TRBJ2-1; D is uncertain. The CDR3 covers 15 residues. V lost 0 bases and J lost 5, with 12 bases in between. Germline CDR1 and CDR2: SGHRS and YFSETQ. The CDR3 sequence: CASSLVAGSHNEQFF. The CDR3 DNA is TGCGCCAGCAGCTTGGTCGCAGGTTCCCACAATGAGCAGTTCTTC.

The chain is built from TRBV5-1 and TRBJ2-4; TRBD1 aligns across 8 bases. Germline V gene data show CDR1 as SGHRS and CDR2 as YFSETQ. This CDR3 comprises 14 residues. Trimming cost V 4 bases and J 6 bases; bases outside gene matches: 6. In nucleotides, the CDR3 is TGCGCCAGCAGCCCCGGACAGGGAACAAACATTCAGTACTTC. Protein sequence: CASSPGQGTNIQYF.

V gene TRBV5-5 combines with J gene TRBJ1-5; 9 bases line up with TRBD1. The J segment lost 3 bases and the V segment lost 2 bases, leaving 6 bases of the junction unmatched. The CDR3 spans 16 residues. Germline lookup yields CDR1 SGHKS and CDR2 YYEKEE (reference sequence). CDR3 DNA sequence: TGTGCCAGCAGCTTCGGACAGGGGAAGGACAATCAGCCCCAGCATTTT. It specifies CASSFGQGKDNQPQHF.

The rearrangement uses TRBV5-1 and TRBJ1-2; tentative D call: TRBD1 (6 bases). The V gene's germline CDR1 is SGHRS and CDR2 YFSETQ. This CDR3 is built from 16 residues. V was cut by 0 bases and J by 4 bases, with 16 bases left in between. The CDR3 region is CASSLDLLQGSYGYTF. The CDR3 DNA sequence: TGCGCCAGCAGCTTGGATTTACTACAGGGCTCCTATGGCTACACCTTC.

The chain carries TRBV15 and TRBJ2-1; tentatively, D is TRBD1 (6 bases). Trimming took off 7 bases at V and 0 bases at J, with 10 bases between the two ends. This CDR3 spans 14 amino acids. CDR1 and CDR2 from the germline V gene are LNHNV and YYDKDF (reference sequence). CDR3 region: CATTQGFSYNEQFF. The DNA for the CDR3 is TGTGCCACCACACAGGGTTTCTCCTACAATGAGCAGTTCTTC.

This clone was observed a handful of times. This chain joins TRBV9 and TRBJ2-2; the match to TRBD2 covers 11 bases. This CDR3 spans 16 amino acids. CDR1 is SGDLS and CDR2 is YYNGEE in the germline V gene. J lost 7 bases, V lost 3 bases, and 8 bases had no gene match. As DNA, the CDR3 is TGTGCCAGCAGCGGTAGCGGGGGGGCGGGTGTCGGGGAGCTGTTTTTT. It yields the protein CASSGSGGAGVGELFF.

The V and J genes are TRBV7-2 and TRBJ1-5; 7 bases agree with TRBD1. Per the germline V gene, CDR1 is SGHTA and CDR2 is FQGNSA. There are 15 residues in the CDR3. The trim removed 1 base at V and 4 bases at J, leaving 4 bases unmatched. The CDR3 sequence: CASSLDRGGNQPQHF. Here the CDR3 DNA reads TGTGCCAGCAGCTTAGACAGGGGAGGAAATCAGCCCCAGCATTTT. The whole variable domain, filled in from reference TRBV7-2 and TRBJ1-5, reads GAGVSQSPSNKVTEKGKDVELRCDPISGHTALYWYRQSLGQGLEFLIYFQGNSAPDKSGLPSDRFSAERTGGSVSTLTIQRTQQEDSAVYLCASSLDRGGNQPQHFGDGTRLSIL.

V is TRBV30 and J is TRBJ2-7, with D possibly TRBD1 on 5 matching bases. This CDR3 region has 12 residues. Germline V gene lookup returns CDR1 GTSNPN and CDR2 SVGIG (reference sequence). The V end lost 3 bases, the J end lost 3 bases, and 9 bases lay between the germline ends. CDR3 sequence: CAWRPQGYEQYF. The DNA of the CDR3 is TGTGCCTGGAGGCCTCAGGGCTACGAGCAGTACTTC.

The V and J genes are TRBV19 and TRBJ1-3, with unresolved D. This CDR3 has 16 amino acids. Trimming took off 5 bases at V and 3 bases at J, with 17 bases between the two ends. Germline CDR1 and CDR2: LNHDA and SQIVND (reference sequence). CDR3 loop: CASSLADSSGGNTIYF. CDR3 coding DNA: TGTGCCAGTAGTTTGGCGGACTCTTCGGGTGGAAACACCATATATTTT.

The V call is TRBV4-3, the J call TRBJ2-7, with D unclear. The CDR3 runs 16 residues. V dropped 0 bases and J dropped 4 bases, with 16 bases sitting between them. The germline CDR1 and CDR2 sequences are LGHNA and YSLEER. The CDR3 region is CASSQDLADGYYEQYF. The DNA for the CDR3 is TGCGCCAGCAGCCAAGATCTGGCAGACGGGTATTACGAGCAGTACTTC.

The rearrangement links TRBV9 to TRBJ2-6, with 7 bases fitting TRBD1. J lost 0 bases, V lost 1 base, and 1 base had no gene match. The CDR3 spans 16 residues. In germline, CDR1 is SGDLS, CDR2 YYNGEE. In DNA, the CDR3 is TGTGCCAGCAGCGTAACAGGGGCCTCTGGGGCCAACGTCCTGACTTTC. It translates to CASSVTGASGANVLTF. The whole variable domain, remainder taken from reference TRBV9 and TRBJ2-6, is DSGVTQTPKHLITATGQRVTLRCSPRSGDLSVYWYQQSLDQGLQFLIQYYNGEERAKGNILERFSAQQFPDLHSELNLSSLELGDSALYFCASSVTGASGANVLTFGAGSRLTVL.

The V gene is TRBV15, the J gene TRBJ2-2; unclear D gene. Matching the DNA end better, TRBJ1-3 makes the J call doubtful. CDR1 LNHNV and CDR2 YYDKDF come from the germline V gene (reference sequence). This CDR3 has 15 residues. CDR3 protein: CATAVSRESGNTIYF. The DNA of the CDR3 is TGTGCCACCGCTGTGTCGAGGGAATCTGGAAACACCATATATTTT.

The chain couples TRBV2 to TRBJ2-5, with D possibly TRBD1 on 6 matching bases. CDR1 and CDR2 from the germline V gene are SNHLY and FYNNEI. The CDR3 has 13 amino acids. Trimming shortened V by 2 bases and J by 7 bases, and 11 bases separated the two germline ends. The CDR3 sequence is CASSEPGVWTQYF. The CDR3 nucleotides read TGTGCCAGCAGTGAACCAGGGGTTTGGACCCAGTACTTC.